The 13 T cell receptor beta chains given below trace back to one sample, sequenced in a study of blood T cell repertoires in COVID-19. The repertoire was sequenced with immunoSEQ multiplex PCR; TCRdb's copy has only in-frame clones and lacks some. Altogether a few hundred thousand clones are present, about 86% being singletons, with the ten largest covering 15% to 17%. Sequencing was performed on peripheral blood. The receptors were gathered from a person between 70 and 80 years old with COVID-19, enrolled during active disease.

The chain joins TRBV10-3 to TRBJ2-3; 8 bases match TRBD2. Germline V gene data show CDR1 as ENHRY and CDR2 as SYGVKD. The CDR3 totals 15 residues. The junction had 4 bases not matched to a gene; V was cut back by 3 bases and J by 2 bases. In nucleotides, the CDR3 is TGTGCCATCAGTGATCGCGGGGGGCTCACAGATACGCAGTATTTT. It translates to CAISDRGGLTDTQYF.

This clone was observed once. The rearrangement joins TRBV11-2 to TRBJ2-7; 9 bases match TRBD2. Germline V CDR1 and CDR2: SGHAT, FQNNGV. V lost 1 base, J lost 6 bases, and 7 bases stayed unmatched. The CDR3 runs to 15 residues. The CDR3 region has the DNA TGTGCCAGCAGCTTAGTTGCGGGAGGGGGTCCCGAGCAGTACTTC. It yields the protein CASSLVAGGGPEQYF.

The V gene is TRBV19, the J gene TRBJ2-7; 8 bases are a match to TRBD1. The V segment lost 6 bases and the J segment 2 bases; nucleotides outside the gene matches: 3. The CDR3 is 13 amino acids. Germline values: CDR1 LNHDA, CDR2 SQIVND (reference sequence). The CDR3 reads CASSATGAYEQYF. The CDR3 DNA follows: TGTGCCAGTAGCGCGACAGGGGCCTACGAGCAGTACTTC.

The V gene is TRBV2, the J gene TRBJ1-5; 7 nucleotides match TRBD1. The CDR3 runs 15 residues. The V gene's germline CDR1 is SNHLY and CDR2 FYNNEI. V lost 3 bases, J lost 4 bases, and 6 bases stayed unmatched. The CDR3 sequence is CASSEAGGRNQPQHF. Written as DNA, the CDR3 is TGTGCCAGCAGTGAGGCAGGGGGAAGGAATCAGCCCCAGCATTTT.

The chain has TRBV6-5 and TRBJ1-4, with 7 bases lining up with TRBD1. CDR3 length: 14 amino acids. J lost 4 bases, V lost 4 bases, and 3 bases had no gene match. CDR1 MNHEY and CDR2 SVGAGI come from the germline V gene. The CDR3 nucleotides are TGTGCCAGCAGTTCCGGGACAGATAATGAAAAACTGTTTTTT. Translation gives CASSSGTDNEKLFF.

CDR3: CASSLASGQRRPQHF. CDR3 in DNA: TGTGCCAGCAGCTTGGCCTCGGGACAGCGTCGGCCCCAGCATTTT. V usage is TRBV5-8 and J usage is TRBJ1-5; 7 bases agree with TRBD1. The CDR3 is made up of 15 amino acids. V was pared by 0 bases and J by 9 bases, with 9 bases of the junction left unmatched. CDR1 and CDR2 from the germline V gene are SGHTS and YDEGEE.

The chain is built from TRBV7-8 and TRBJ2-2; D gene unclear. From germline, CDR1 is SGHVS and CDR2 FQNEAQ. The ends were cut back, 5 bases at V and 3 bases at J, with 10 bases in the middle. The CDR3 has 14 amino acids. The CDR3 DNA reads TGTGCCAGCAGCCCTCCCTTAGACACCGGGGAGCTGTTTTTT. Protein: CASSPPLDTGELFF.

The J gene is TRBJ2-7, the V gene TRBV12-3 or TRBV12-4; D remains ambiguous. The ends were cut back, 3 bases at V and 3 bases at J, with 9 bases in the middle. The CDR3 is 13 amino acids. CDR3 bases: TGTGCCAGCAGTTTGAACAGAAACTACGAGCAGTACTTC. Its translation is CASSLNRNYEQYF.

The chain couples TRBV7-2 to TRBJ2-5; D might be TRBD2 (5 bases). The V and J ends lost 7 bases and 2 bases respectively, with 17 bases between them. The V gene's germline CDR1 is SGHTA and CDR2 FQGNSA. The CDR3 contains 15 residues. This chain's CDR3 is CASTSGGWPQETQYF. The CDR3, as DNA: TGTGCCAGCACCTCTGGCGGGTGGCCGCAAGAGACCCAGTACTTC. The full variable domain, its missing parts supplied by reference TRBV7-2 and TRBJ2-5, is GAGVSQSPSNKVTEKGKDVELRCDPISGHTALYWYRQSLGQGLEFLIYFQGNSAPDKSGLPSDRFSAERTGGSVSTLTIQRTQQEDSAVYLCASTSGGWPQETQYFGPGTRLLVL.

The V and J genes are TRBV25-1 and TRBJ1-6; D is perhaps TRBD1 (6 bases). This CDR3 contains 15 residues. V was clipped by 9 bases and J by 5 bases, with 17 bases between them. The V gene's germline CDR1 is MGHDK and CDR2 SYGVNS. The CDR3 reads CASTTGSENNSPLHF. The CDR3 coding sequence is TGTGCCAGTACAACAGGGTCGGAGAATAATTCACCCCTCCACTTT.

This clone appeared a few times. This chain connects TRBV4-1 to TRBJ2-7, with 11 bases fitting TRBD2. The CDR3 length is 16 residues. CDR1 is MGHRA, CDR2 YSYEKL, per germline. V dropped 1 base and J dropped 3; count of bases not matched to a gene: 5. DNA for the CDR3: TGCGCCAGCAGCCAAGTCTCTAGCGGGAGGATCTACGAGCAGTACTTC. This encodes CASSQVSSGRIYEQYF.

The J gene is TRBJ2-1, the V gene TRBV7-3; the D is unclear. Germline loops: CDR1 SGHTA, CDR2 FQGTGA. The germline V and J ends were trimmed by 4 bases and 9 bases, with 10 bases remaining between them. This CDR3 has 12 amino acids. The CDR3 DNA reads TGTGCCAGCAGCTCTCCCCTCGGTGAGCAGTTCTTC. This sequence encodes CASSSPLGEQFF. The full variable domain, its missing parts supplied by reference TRBV7-3 and TRBJ2-1, is GAGVSQTPSNKVTEKGKYVELRCDPISGHTALYWYRQSLGQGPEFLIYFQGTGAADDSGLPNDRFFAVRPEGSVSTLKIQRTERGDSAVYLCASSSPLGEQFFGPGTRLTVL.

The chain recombines TRBV4-3 with TRBJ2-2, with 7 bases lining up with TRBD1. Germline CDR1 is LGHNA and CDR2 is YSLEER. This CDR3 is 14 amino acids long. J lost 5 bases, V lost 3 bases, and 3 bases had no gene match. CDR3 in amino acids: CASSQQQGTGELFF. The CDR3 DNA follows: TGCGCCAGCAGCCAGCAACAGGGGACCGGGGAGCTGTTTTTT.